This passage covers 25 T cell receptor beta chains from one sample sequenced in a study of cytomegalovirus exposure and HLA in healthy donors. Primers: 60 Vbeta forward and 13 Jbeta reverse. This table comes from immunoSEQ multiplex PCR, and its TCRdb copy is limited to in-frame clones, with some not included. The sample has about 160,000 clones; roughly four fifths are singletons. The sequenced material came from PBMCs. Receptors were obtained from a man between 60 and 70 years old in good health and CMV-seronegative.

V and J are TRBV5-1 and TRBJ1-6; 7 nucleotides line up with TRBD1. The CDR3 is 15 residues long. V lost 6 bases to trimming and J lost 7 bases; unmatched junction nucleotides: 10. CDR1 and CDR2 (germline): SGHRS, YFSETQ. Here the CDR3 reads CASTPSGQMNSPLHF. The CDR3 DNA sequence: TGCGCCAGCACCCCCTCGGGACAGATGAATTCACCCCTCCACTTT.

This clone occurred a few times. The gene calls are TRBV6-5 and TRBJ1-1; D possibly corresponds to TRBD1 (5 bases). The CDR3 totals 14 residues. The germline V gene has CDR1 MNHEY and CDR2 SVGAGI. Deletions cut 2 bases from V and 6 bases from J, with 13 bases between. CDR3 in DNA: TGTGCCAGCAGTTACGTAGGGGAGGAGGCTGAAGCTTTCTTT. Amino acids: CASSYVGEEAEAFF.

The gene calls are TRBV11-1 and TRBJ2-2, with 7 bases identical to TRBD2. CDR3 length: 18 residues. CDR1 is SGHAT and CDR2 is FQDESV in the germline V gene (reference sequence). The V and J ends lost 1 base and 0 bases, in that order; junction bases with no gene match: 8. The CDR3 sequence: CASSLGGGTAANTGELFF. The CDR3 DNA reads as TGTGCCAGCAGCTTAGGCGGGGGAACCGCTGCGAACACCGGGGAGCTGTTTTTT.

The V gene is TRBV29-1, the J gene TRBJ1-2; D call uncertain. This CDR3 contains 12 residues. CDR1 is SQVTM, CDR2 ANQGSEA, per germline. V dropped 1 base and J dropped 10 bases, with 13 bases sitting between them. In DNA, the CDR3 is TGCAGCGTTGAAGCGGGTAGGCTGTACTACACCTTC. Translating it yields CSVEAGRLYYTF. The entire variable domain, with the rest obtained from reference TRBV29-1 and TRBJ1-2, is as follows: SAVISQKPSRDICQRGTSLTIQCQVDSQVTMMFWYRQQPGQSLTLIATANQGSEATYESGFVIDKFPISRPNLTFSTLTVSNMSPEDSSIYLCSVEAGRLYYTFGSGTRLTVV.

This clone was seen a few times. The CDR3 region is CASKTRGGETQYF. CDR3 DNA: TGTGCCAGCAAGACGCGGGGGGGGGAGACCCAGTACTTC. The V call is TRBV7-2, the J call TRBJ2-5; 9 bases are a match to TRBD2. Germline V lookup: CDR1 SGHTA, CDR2 FQGNSA. The CDR3 spans 13 residues. Germline trimming cut 7 bases from V and 5 bases from J; bases unmatched to any gene: 5. The whole variable domain, filled in from reference TRBV7-2 and TRBJ2-5, reads GAGVSQSPSNKVTEKGKDVELRCDPISGHTALYWYRQSLGQGLEFLIYFQGNSAPDKSGLPSDRFSAERTGGSVSTLTIQRTQQEDSAVYLCASKTRGGETQYFGPGTRLLVL.

V and J are TRBV7-2 and TRBJ2-5; 11 bases agree with TRBD2. Germline V gives CDR1 SGHTA, CDR2 FQGNSA. CDR3 length: 18 amino acids. Trimming at V came to 1 base and at J to 3 bases, leaving 10 bases not matched to a gene. CDR3 coding DNA: TGTGCCAGCAGCTTAGTTTTACTAGCGGGGGCTATAAAAGAGACCCAGTACTTC. Translating it yields CASSLVLLAGAIKETQYF.

V and J are TRBV7-9 and TRBJ2-1; 8 bases are shared with TRBD2. The V and J ends lost 1 base and 5 bases, in that order; junction bases with no gene match: 4. The CDR3 has 15 residues. Germline lookup yields CDR1 SEHNR and CDR2 FQNEAQ (reference sequence). This CDR3 is CASSLGGLADNEQFF. The CDR3 DNA sequence: TGTGCCAGCAGCTTAGGCGGACTAGCCGACAATGAGCAGTTCTTC.

This chain connects TRBV5-4 to TRBJ2-5; 13 positions match TRBD2. Germline CDR1 and CDR2: SGHNT and YYREEE (reference sequence). The CDR3 has 15 amino acids. V gave up 4 bases and J gave up 6 bases; unmatched junction bases: 6. CDR3 in amino acids: CASSPPGLAGQTQYF. CDR3 nucleotides: TGTGCCAGCAGCCCCCCGGGACTAGCGGGACAGACCCAGTACTTC.

This chain uses TRBV6-5 with TRBJ1-4, with D uncertain. Trimming pared 0 bases from V and 2 bases from J, leaving 10 bases between. This CDR3 is built from 16 residues. Germline values: CDR1 MNHEY, CDR2 SVGAGI. This CDR3 is CASSYSYLRTNEKLFF. The CDR3 nucleotides are TGTGCCAGCAGTTACTCGTACCTCAGGACTAATGAAAAACTGTTTTTT.

The gene calls are TRBV2 and TRBJ2-2; 9 bases are a match to TRBD2. This CDR3 spans 16 amino acids. With V trimmed by 6 bases and J by 2 bases, 7 bases remained unmatched. The germline CDR1 and CDR2 sequences are SNHLY and FYNNEI. Written as DNA, the CDR3 is TGTGCCAGCAGCCGTAGCGGGAGCCCCAACACCGGGGAGCTGTTTTTT. This sequence encodes CASSRSGSPNTGELFF.

CDR3 nucleotides: TGTGCCAGCAGCTTTCGACAGGGAGGCTCTGGAAACACCATATATTTT. It translates to CASSFRQGGSGNTIYF. The chain is built from TRBV12-1 and TRBJ1-3; the table names TRBD1, a call not compared with the DNA. TRBV12-1 is described as a pseudogene. The CDR3 totals 16 residues.

This clone was detected only once. The CDR3 region is CASSYASDRDYEQYF. CDR3 in DNA: TGTGCCAGTAGTTACGCCTCGGACCGGGACTACGAGCAGTACTTC. This chain uses TRBV19 with TRBJ2-7; D is possibly TRBD2 (5 bases). The CDR3 sequence is 15 residues long. Germline CDR1 reads LNHDA; CDR2 reads SQIVND (reference sequence). The V end lost 5 bases, the J end lost 3 bases, and 17 bases lay between the germline ends.

This clone has only one observation. V usage is TRBV6-6 and J usage is TRBJ1-5; 8 bases are shared with TRBD1. CDR1 is MNHNY and CDR2 is SVGAGI in the germline V gene (reference sequence). Unmatched junction bases numbered 3, after V lost 3 bases and J lost 5 bases. This CDR3 has 14 amino acids. DNA for the CDR3: TGTGCCAGCAGTTATCAGGGGGCCTATCAGCCCCAGCATTTT. This sequence encodes CASSYQGAYQPQHF.

V usage is TRBV5-6 and J usage is TRBJ2-7, with 8 bases aligning to TRBD1. CDR3 length: 14 residues. In germline, CDR1 is SGHDT, CDR2 YYEEEE. The J segment lost 4 bases and the V segment lost 4 bases, leaving 7 bases of the junction unmatched. The CDR3 region is CASSEQGAWYEQYF. The CDR3 coding sequence is TGTGCCAGCAGCGAGCAGGGGGCGTGGTACGAGCAGTACTTC.

The chain joins TRBV7-2 to TRBJ2-3, with 11 bases fitting TRBD2. The germline gives CDR1 SGHTA, CDR2 FQGNSA. V gave up 7 bases and J gave up 2 bases; unmatched junction bases: 8. The CDR3 sequence is 16 residues long. CDR3 sequence: CASTRLSGGATDTQYF. CDR3 nucleotide sequence: TGTGCCAGCACCCGACTTAGCGGGGGGGCCACAGATACGCAGTATTTT.

Turning to this clone: Other DNA variants within this sample encode the same CDR3. The chain has TRBV7-2 and TRBJ1-1; perhaps TRBD1 as D (6 bases). V was pared by 4 bases and J by 1 base, with 7 bases between. Germline CDR1 is SGHTA and CDR2 is FQGNSA. CDR3 length equals 13 residues. The CDR3 sequence is CASSSDRNTEAFF. In DNA, the CDR3 is TGTGCCAGCAGCTCGGACAGGAACACTGAAGCTTTCTTT.

The rearrangement links TRBV5-1 to TRBJ2-5, with TRBD1 matching over 8 bases. The CDR3 runs to 18 residues. The V gene's germline CDR1 is SGHRS and CDR2 YFSETQ. The J segment lost 1 base and the V segment lost 0 bases, leaving 11 bases of the junction unmatched. CDR3 residues: CASSLGTHTGGAQETQYF. In DNA, the CDR3 is TGCGCCAGCAGCTTGGGAACCCACACAGGGGGAGCCCAAGAGACCCAGTACTTC.

The V gene is TRBV18, the J gene TRBJ2-7, with a tentative D call TRBD1 (5 bases). Trimming cost V 3 bases and J 3 bases, with 9 bases left between them. The CDR3 is made up of 13 amino acids. CDR1 is KGHSH and CDR2 is LQKENI in the germline V gene. The DNA for the CDR3 is TGTGCCAGCTCACCCCCAGGGAACTACGAGCAGTACTTC. Translation: CASSPPGNYEQYF.

The DNA for the CDR3 is TGTGCCAGCAGTGAATCGGGGTCCTCTGGAAACACCATATATTTT. Its protein is CASSESGSSGNTIYF. This rearrangement joins TRBV25-1 to TRBJ1-3; D unclear. The CDR3 contains 15 residues. Germline CDR1 reads MGHDK; CDR2 reads SYGVNS. V lost 1 base, J lost 0 bases, and 7 bases lay in between.

The chain links TRBV6-6 to TRBJ2-7; D possibly corresponds to TRBD1 (5 bases). CDR1 is MNHNY and CDR2 is SVGAGI in the germline V gene (reference sequence). The V end was cut by 6 bases, the J end by 0 bases, with 12 bases between. The CDR3 spans 14 residues. For the CDR3, the DNA is TGTGCCAGCAGGGGCCAGGGCAGCTCCTACGAGCAGTACTTC. Its protein is CASRGQGSSYEQYF.

As regards this clone: In the same sample, other DNA sequences code for this CDR3. For the CDR3, the DNA is TGTGCCAGCAGTTACTCGGGGACAGACTATGGCTACACCTTC. Protein product: CASSYSGTDYGYTF. The genes are TRBV6-5 and TRBJ1-2; 7 bases match TRBD1. Trimming cost V 0 bases and J 3 bases; bases outside gene matches: 1. Looked up from germline, CDR1 is MNHEY and CDR2 is SVGAGI. The length of the CDR3 is 14 residues.

This clone was counted a few times. The rearrangement links TRBV11-2 to TRBJ1-5; no reliable D call. CDR1 is SGHAT and CDR2 is FQNNGV in the germline V gene. Trimming pared 5 bases from V and 0 bases from J, leaving 11 bases between. This CDR3 spans 15 amino acids. The CDR3 here is CASSADYYSNQPQHF. The CDR3 bases are TGTGCCAGCAGCGCGGACTATTATAGCAATCAGCCCCAGCATTTT.

The J gene is TRBJ2-2, the V gene TRBV4-3; TRBD1 matches 7 bases. CDR1 and CDR2 (germline): LGHNA, YSLEER. Trimming at V came to 4 bases and at J to 7 bases, leaving 18 bases not matched to a gene. This CDR3 comprises 18 residues. This CDR3 is CASSLHRGQAIRNGELFF. DNA for the CDR3: TGCGCCAGCAGCCTACACCGCGGACAGGCTATACGGAACGGGGAGCTGTTTTTT.

This clone was counted between two and nine times. The chain is built from TRBV6-1 and TRBJ2-3, with TRBD1 identical over 10 bases. Germline loops: CDR1 MNHNS, CDR2 SASEGT. CDR3 length equals 17 residues. V gave up 7 bases and J gave up 1 base; unmatched junction bases: 11. The CDR3 nucleotides read TGTGCCAGCAATGACAGGGGGCAACGGTGGGGCACAGATACGCAGTATTTT. Protein product: CASNDRGQRWGTDTQYF.

The chain uses TRBV4-1 and TRBJ2-1, with TRBD2 matching 8 bases. With V trimmed by 6 bases and J by 7 bases, 8 bases remained unmatched. This CDR3 region has 14 residues. Per the germline V gene, CDR1 is MGHRA and CDR2 is YSYEKL. This CDR3 reads CASRRTSGRNEQFF. In DNA, the CDR3 is TGCGCCAGCAGACGCACTAGCGGCCGGAATGAGCAGTTCTTC.